This T cell receptor (beta chain) was recovered during a study of T cell responses to AZD1222 COVID-19 vaccine. Study as a whole: Recipients boosted at about 4 weeks or about 12 weeks are pooled. Study conclusions and caveats: CD4 TCRs linked to vaccination spanned spike, dominating at 160-218 and 743-854. Per reports, nearly half of all spike-specific TCRs target regions that are unmutated in variants. Baseline seropositivity characterized only a handful of AZD1222 recipients.

Repertoires were generated with immunoSEQ multiplex PCR, while TCRdb's copy carries only in-frame clones and drops some. The data contain about 100,000 clones, about 88% of them singletons. Trimming stripped 4 bases from V and 1 base from J, with 3 bases between. This CDR3 region has 12 residues. Germline V CDR1 and CDR2: KGHDR, SFDVKD. This clone was counted a single time. What it binds is unknown. This receptor was obtained from an adult in good health. Sample: peripheral blood, taken on day 0 of AZD1222 vaccination. The V call is TRBV24-1, the J call TRBJ1-1; D remains unclear. The CDR3 spells CATSEGNTEAFF. The CDR3, as DNA: TGTGCCACCAGTGAAGGGAACACTGAAGCTTTCTTT.